This is a list of T cell receptor beta chains from one sample in a study of cytomegalovirus exposure and HLA in healthy donors. Only in-frame clones appear in the TCRdb table, and some are missing; sequencing was by immunoSEQ multiplex PCR. The sample carries some 200,000 clones, around 80% recorded once. The sequenced sample was PBMCs. The receptors originated from a man younger than 30 in good health and CMV-seronegative. Each CDR3 is given with its conserved first and last residue. D genes are given only for firm matches. Clone size, where shown, is once, few, many, or a class for clones that have expanded.

V gene	clone size	J gene	D gene	CDR3 protein	CDR3 DNA
TRBV2	-	TRBJ2-5	TRBD1	CASTRGQGETQYF	TGTGCCAGCACCAGGGGACAGGGAGAGACCCAGTACTTC
TRBV20-1	-	TRBJ2-7	-	CSAEDYEQYF	TGCAGTGCGGAGGATTACGAGCAGTACTTC
TRBV28	-	TRBJ2-7	TRBD1	CASSPGQAPYEQYF	TGTGCCAGCAGTCCCGGACAGGCACCCTACGAGCAGTACTTC
TRBV7-6	once	TRBJ1-3	-	CASSLFGAGSGNTIYF	TGTGCCAGCAGCTTATTTGGGGCGGGATCGGGAAACACCATATATTTT
TRBV6-5	few	TRBJ2-2	-	CASRFGRGNTGELFF	TGTGCCAGCAGGTTCGGTCGGGGGAACACCGGGGAGCTGTTTTTT
TRBV11-1	-	TRBJ1-1	-	CASSLVRDTEAFF	TGTGCCAGCAGCTTAGTTCGGGATACTGAAGCTTTCTTT
TRBV9	-	TRBJ1-1	-	CASSVDIAPNTEAFF	TGTGCCAGCAGCGTAGATATAGCCCCTAACACTGAAGCTTTCTTT
TRBV19	-	TRBJ2-6	-	CATTSPGANVLTF	TGTGCCACTACTTCCCCAGGGGCCAACGTCCTGACTTTC
TRBV19	-	TRBJ1-2	TRBD1	CASSILGQGNYGYTF	TGTGCCAGTAGCATTCTTGGACAGGGGAACTATGGCTACACCTTC
TRBV4-2	-	TRBJ2-7	-	CASSQVGTSDYEQYF	TGTGCCAGCAGCCAAGTCGGGACATCAGACTACGAGCAGTACTTC
TRBV28	-	TRBJ2-2	TRBD1	CASRQGWAGELFF	TGTGCCAGCCGACAGGGATGGGCCGGGGAGCTGTTTTTT
TRBV4-1	-	TRBJ2-1	TRBD2	CASSQENSGSNEQFF	TGCGCCAGCAGCCAAGAAAATAGCGGGAGCAATGAGCAGTTCTTC
TRBV13	-	TRBJ2-7	-	CASSARVGYEQYF	TGTGCCAGCAGCGCCAGGGTTGGCTACGAGCAGTACTTC
TRBV6-6	few	TRBJ1-6	TRBD1	CASSYVGQNSPLHF	TGTGCCAGCAGTTACGTGGGACAGAACTCACCCCTCCACTTT
TRBV2	once	TRBJ2-7	-	CASSPGLNTYEQYF	TGTGCCAGCAGCCCCGGACTTAATACCTACGAGCAGTACTTC
TRBV27	-	TRBJ2-7	TRBD1	CASKRQGGNEQYF	TGTGCCAGCAAGCGACAGGGTGGCAACGAGCAGTACTTC
TRBV2	-	TRBJ2-7	-	CASRYRPIGYEQYF	TGTGCCAGCAGGTACAGGCCAATCGGGTACGAGCAGTACTTC
TRBV5-1	-	TRBJ2-2	-	CASGGGGAPGELFF	TGCGCCAGCGGAGGGGGGGGAGCCCCCGGGGAGCTGTTTTTT
TRBV5-1	-	TRBJ2-5	-	CASSLYGEVETQYF	TGCGCCAGCAGCTTGTACGGGGAGGTAGAGACCCAGTACTTC
TRBV28	-	TRBJ2-3	-	CASSSTRLQYF	TGTGCCAGCAGTTCTACTCGACTTCAGTATTTT
TRBV18	-	TRBJ2-1	-	CASSPPGVPYNEQFF	TGTGCCAGCTCACCTCCCGGTGTACCCTACAATGAGCAGTTCTTC
TRBV9	-	TRBJ1-2	-	CASSPPGGSGYTF	TGTGCCAGCAGCCCCCCGGGGGGGAGTGGCTACACCTTC
TRBV13	-	TRBJ1-1	-	CASSLLEGVRPEAFF	TGTGCCAGCAGCTTACTAGAGGGGGTGAGGCCTGAAGCTTTCTTT
TRBV11-1	-	TRBJ2-3	-	CASSLEQAPDTQYF	TGTGCCAGCAGCTTAGAACAGGCGCCAGATACGCAGTATTTT
TRBV7-2	-	TRBJ2-2	-	CASSPGNLNTGELFF	TGTGCCAGCAGCCCCGGGAACTTGAACACCGGGGAGCTGTTTTTT
TRBV30	-	TRBJ2-3	TRBD2	CAFGRDTQYF	TGTGCCTTCGGGAGGGATACGCAGTATTTT
TRBV19	-	TRBJ1-5	-	CASSHFAGPQHF	TGTGCCAGTAGTCACTTCGCGGGGCCCCAGCATTTT
TRBV19	-	TRBJ2-7	TRBD1	CASSAGQGPAYEQYF	TGTGCCAGTAGTGCCGGACAGGGGCCCGCCTACGAGCAGTACTTC
TRBV28	-	TRBJ1-1	-	CASSLKDRMNTEAFF	TGTGCCAGCAGTTTAAAAGACAGGATGAACACTGAAGCTTTCTTT
TRBV7-2	-	TRBJ2-3	TRBD2	CASSFGSGRGSTDTQYF	TGTGCCAGCAGCTTCGGGAGCGGGAGGGGTAGCACAGATACGCAGTATTTT
TRBV29-1	-	TRBJ2-2	TRBD1	CSVARGQGANTGELFF	TGCAGCGTTGCCCGTGGACAGGGTGCAAACACCGGGGAGCTGTTTTTT
TRBV7-3	-	TRBJ2-1	-	CASSLLPGAGGNEQFF	TGTGCCAGCAGCTTACTTCCTGGCGCCGGGGGCAATGAGCAGTTCTTC
TRBV2	-	TRBJ1-2	TRBD1	CASSEYTGTGANYGYTF	TGTGCCAGCAGTGAATATACCGGGACAGGGGCTAACTATGGCTACACCTTC